Listed below are T cell receptor beta chains from one sample, sequenced in a study of blood T cell repertoires in COVID-19. Clones were read by immunoSEQ multiplex PCR, and TCRdb kept only the in-frame ones, dropping some. The sample carries about 71,000 clones, about 87% recorded once. Material: peripheral blood. The receptors come from a human donor in a cohort sampled during active COVID-19. The CDR3 runs from the conserved cysteine through the conserved F or W. D genes are given only for firm matches. Some rows have no size entry. The others give once, few or many, or a class for an expanded clone.

>TRBV11-2|TRBJ1-2|NA|TRBD1
TGTGCCAGCAGCTCCATACAGGGGAGTATCTCAAACTATGGCTACACCTTC
CASSSIQGSISNYGYTF
>TRBV7-2|TRBJ2-1|once|NA
TGTGCCAGCAGCCCGGACCGGGGGGCTGAGCAGTTCTTC
CASSPDRGAEQFF
>TRBV30|TRBJ2-6|NA|TRBD2
TGTGCCTGGAGTGACCCGGGGGGGACGAACGTCCTGACTTTC
CAWSDPGGTNVLTF
>TRBV2|TRBJ1-1|NA|TRBD1
TGTGCCAGCAGTGGACAGGGGGCGGCCACTGAAGCTTTCTTT
CASSGQGAATEAFF
>TRBV30|TRBJ1-2|NA|NA
TGTGCCTGGAGGGACGCCGGGGTACACTTC
CAWRDAGVHF
>TRBV30|TRBJ2-7|NA|TRBD2
TGTGCCTGTTCGGGAGGGAGAGCCTACGAGCAGTACTTC
CACSGGRAYEQYF
>TRBV19|TRBJ2-2|NA|NA
TGTGCCAGAGCACCTCAGGCGGGACTGTCCACCGGGGAGCTGTTTTTT
CARAPQAGLSTGELFF
>TRBV5-4|TRBJ2-5|NA|NA
TGTGCCAGCAGCTTGGCCGGCAGGGACCAAGAGACCCAGTACTTC
CASSLAGRDQETQYF
>TRBV4-1|TRBJ1-2|NA|NA
TGCGCCAGCAGCCAGGCGGCAGGGGCCTTTTGGGGCTACACCTTC
CASSQAAGAFWGYTF
>TRBV5-1|TRBJ2-1|NA|TRBD1
TGCGCCAGCAGCCTAAATCGACAGGGGGGCAATGAGCAGTTCTTC
CASSLNRQGGNEQFF
>TRBV4-3|TRBJ1-2|NA|TRBD1
TGCGCCAGCAGCCAAGATGGGACAGGGTTCGATGGCTACACCTTC
CASSQDGTGFDGYTF
>TRBV9|TRBJ1-2|NA|NA
TGTGCCAGCAGCGTAGGGGGCGACTACACCTTC
CASSVGGDYTF
>TRBV28|TRBJ2-5|NA|NA
TGTGCCAGCAGTTTCTCCGTTGTAGAGACCCAGTACTTC
CASSFSVVETQYF